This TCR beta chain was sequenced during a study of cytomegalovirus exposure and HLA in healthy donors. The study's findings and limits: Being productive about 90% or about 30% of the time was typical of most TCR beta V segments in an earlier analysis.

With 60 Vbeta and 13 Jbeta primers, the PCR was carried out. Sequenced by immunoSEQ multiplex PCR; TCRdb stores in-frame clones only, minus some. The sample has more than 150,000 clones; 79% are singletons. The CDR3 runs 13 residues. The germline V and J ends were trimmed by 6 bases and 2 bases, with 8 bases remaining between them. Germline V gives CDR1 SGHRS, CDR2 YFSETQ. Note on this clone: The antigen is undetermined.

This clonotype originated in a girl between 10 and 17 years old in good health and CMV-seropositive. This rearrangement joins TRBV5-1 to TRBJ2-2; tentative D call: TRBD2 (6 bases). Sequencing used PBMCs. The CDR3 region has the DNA TGCGCCAGCAACGCGGGAAACACCGGGGAGCTGTTTTTT. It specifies CASNAGNTGELFF.